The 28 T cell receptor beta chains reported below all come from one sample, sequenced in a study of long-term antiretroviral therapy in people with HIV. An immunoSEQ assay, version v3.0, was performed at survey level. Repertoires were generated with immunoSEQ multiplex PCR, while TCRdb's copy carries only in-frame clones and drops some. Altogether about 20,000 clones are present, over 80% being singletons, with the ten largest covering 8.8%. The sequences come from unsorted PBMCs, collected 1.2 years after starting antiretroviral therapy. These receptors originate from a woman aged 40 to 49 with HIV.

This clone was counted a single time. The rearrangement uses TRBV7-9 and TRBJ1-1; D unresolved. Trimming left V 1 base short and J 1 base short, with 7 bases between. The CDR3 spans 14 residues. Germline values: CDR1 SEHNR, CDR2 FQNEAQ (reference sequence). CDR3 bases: TGTGCCAGCAGCTTAGTGGTGGGGAACACTGAAGCTTTCTTT. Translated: CASSLVVGNTEAFF.

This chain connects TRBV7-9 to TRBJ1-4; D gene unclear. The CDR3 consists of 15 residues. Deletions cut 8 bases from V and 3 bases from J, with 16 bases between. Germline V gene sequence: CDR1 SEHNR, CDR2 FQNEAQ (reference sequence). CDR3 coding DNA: TGTGCCAGCGGGTTAACAGCCGCTTCTAATGAAAAACTGTTTTTT. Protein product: CASGLTAASNEKLFF.

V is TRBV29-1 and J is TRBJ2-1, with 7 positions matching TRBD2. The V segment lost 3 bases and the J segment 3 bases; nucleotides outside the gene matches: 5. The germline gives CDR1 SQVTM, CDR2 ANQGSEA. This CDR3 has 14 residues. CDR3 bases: TGCAGCGTTGATAACGCGGGGGTCTACAATGAGCAGTTCTTC. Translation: CSVDNAGVYNEQFF.

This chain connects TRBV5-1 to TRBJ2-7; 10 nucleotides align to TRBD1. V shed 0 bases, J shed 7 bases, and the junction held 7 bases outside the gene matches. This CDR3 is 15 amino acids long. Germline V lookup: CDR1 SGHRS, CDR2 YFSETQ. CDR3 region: CASSLGPGQGREQYF. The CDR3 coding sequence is TGCGCCAGCAGCTTGGGTCCGGGACAGGGGAGGGAGCAGTACTTC.

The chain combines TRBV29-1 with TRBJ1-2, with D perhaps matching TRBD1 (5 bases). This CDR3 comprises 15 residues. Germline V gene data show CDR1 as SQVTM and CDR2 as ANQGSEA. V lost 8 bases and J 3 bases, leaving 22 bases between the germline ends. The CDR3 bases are TGCAGCACGGAACCGGACGCAGGGCGAGACTATGGCTACACCTTC. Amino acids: CSTEPDAGRDYGYTF.

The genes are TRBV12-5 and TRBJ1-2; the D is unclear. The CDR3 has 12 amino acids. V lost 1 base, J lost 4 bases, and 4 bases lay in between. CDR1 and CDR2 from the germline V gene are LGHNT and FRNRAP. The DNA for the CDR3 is TGTGCTAGTGGTTTGGAGGGCTATGGCTACACCTTC. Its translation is CASGLEGYGYTF.

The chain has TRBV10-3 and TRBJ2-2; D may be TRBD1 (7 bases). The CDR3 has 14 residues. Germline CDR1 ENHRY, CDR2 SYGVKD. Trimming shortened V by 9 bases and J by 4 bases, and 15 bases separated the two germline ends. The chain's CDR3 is CAILQGGSTGELFF. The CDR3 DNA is TGTGCCATATTGCAGGGGGGAAGCACCGGGGAGCTGTTTTTT.

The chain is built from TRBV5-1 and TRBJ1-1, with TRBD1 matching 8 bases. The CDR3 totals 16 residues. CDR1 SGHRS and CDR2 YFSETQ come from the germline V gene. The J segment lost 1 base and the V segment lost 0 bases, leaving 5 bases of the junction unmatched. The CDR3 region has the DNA TGCGCCAGCAGCTTGGGAGGACAGGGTTGGAACACTGAAGCTTTCTTT. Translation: CASSLGGQGWNTEAFF.

CDR3 sequence (DNA): TGTGCCAGCAGTTCCTATTACAATGAGCAGTTCTTC. Amino acid sequence: CASSSYYNEQFF. V gene TRBV27 combines with J gene TRBJ2-1, with D unresolved. The germline V gene has CDR1 MNHEY and CDR2 SMNVEV (reference sequence). The V and J ends lost 4 bases and 4 bases respectively, with 5 bases between them. This CDR3 contains 12 residues.

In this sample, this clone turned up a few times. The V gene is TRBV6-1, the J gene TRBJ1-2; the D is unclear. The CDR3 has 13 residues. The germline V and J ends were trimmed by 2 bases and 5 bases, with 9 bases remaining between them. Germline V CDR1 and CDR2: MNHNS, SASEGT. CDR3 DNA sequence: TGTGCCAGCAGTGAACAGCTTACTTATGGCTACACCTTC. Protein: CASSEQLTYGYTF.

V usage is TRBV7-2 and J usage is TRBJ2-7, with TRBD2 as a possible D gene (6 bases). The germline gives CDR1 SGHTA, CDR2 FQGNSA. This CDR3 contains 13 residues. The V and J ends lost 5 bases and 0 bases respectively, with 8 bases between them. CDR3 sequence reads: CASSGDFSYEQYF. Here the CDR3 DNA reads TGTGCCAGCAGCGGGGACTTCTCCTACGAGCAGTACTTC.

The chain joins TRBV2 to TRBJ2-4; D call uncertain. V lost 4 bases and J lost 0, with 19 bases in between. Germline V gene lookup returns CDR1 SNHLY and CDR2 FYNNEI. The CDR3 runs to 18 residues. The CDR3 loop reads CASSVQRTPSLAKNIQYF. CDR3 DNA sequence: TGTGCCAGCAGTGTACAGAGGACCCCGTCGCTAGCCAAAAACATTCAGTACTTC.

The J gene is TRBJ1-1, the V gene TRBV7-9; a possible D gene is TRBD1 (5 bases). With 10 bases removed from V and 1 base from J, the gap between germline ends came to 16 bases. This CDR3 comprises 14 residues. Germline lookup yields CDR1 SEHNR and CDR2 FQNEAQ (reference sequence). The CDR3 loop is CATGGTGRNTEAFF. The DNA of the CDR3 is TGTGCCACGGGAGGGACGGGGCGGAACACTGAAGCTTTCTTT.

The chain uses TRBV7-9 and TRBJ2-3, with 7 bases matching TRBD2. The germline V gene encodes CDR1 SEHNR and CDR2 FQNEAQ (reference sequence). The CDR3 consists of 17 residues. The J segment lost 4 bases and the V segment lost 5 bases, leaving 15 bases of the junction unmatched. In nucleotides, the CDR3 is TGTGCCAGCAGCCCTGGACTAGGCGGAAAGGGCGCAGATACGCAGTATTTT. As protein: CASSPGLGGKGADTQYF.

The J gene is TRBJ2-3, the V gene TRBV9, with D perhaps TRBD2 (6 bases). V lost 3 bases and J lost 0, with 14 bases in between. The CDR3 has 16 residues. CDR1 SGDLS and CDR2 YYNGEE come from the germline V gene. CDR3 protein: CASSGSGTASTDTQYF. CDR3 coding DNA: TGTGCCAGCAGCGGGTCGGGGACTGCTAGCACAGATACGCAGTATTTT. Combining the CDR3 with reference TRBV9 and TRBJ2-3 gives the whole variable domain DSGVTQTPKHLITATGQRVTLRCSPRSGDLSVYWYQQSLDQGLQFLIQYYNGEERAKGNILERFSAQQFPDLHSELNLSSLELGDSALYFCASSGSGTASTDTQYFGPGTRLTVL.

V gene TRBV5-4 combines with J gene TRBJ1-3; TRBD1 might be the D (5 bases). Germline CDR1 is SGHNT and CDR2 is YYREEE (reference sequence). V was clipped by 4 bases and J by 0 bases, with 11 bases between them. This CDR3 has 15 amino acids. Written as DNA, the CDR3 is TGTGCCAGCAGCCCGGGACGGTTCTCTGGAAACACCATATATTTT. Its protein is CASSPGRFSGNTIYF.

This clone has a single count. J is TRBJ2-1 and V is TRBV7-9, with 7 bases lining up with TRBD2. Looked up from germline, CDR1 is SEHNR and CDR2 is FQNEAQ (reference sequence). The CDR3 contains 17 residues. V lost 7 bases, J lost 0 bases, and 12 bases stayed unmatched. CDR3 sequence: CASILWGSGGSYNEQFF. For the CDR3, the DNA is TGTGCCAGCATCCTATGGGGCTCGGGGGGCTCCTACAATGAGCAGTTCTTC.

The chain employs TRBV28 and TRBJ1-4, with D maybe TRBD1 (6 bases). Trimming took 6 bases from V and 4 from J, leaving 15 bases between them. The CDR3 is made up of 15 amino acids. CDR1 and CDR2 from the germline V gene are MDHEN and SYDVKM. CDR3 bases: TGTGCCAGCAGCCCCGGGGGGGCCGTTAATGAAAAACTGTTTTTT. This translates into CASSPGGAVNEKLFF.

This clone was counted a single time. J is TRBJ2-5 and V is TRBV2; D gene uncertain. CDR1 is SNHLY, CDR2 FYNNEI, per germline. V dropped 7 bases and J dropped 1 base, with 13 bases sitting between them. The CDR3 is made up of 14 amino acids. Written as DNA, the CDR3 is TGTGCCAGCAAGGGAACAGAGAGCCAAGAGACCCAGTACTTC. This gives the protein CASKGTESQETQYF.

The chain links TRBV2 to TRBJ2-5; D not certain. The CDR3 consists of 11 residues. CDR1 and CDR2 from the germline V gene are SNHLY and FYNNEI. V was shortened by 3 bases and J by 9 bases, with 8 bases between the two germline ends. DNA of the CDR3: TGTGCCAGCAGTGATGCCCGGGCCCAGTACTTC. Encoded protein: CASSDARAQYF.

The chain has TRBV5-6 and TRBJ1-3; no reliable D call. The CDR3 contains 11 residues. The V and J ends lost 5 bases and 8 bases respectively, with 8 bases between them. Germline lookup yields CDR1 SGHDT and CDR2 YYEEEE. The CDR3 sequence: CASRDSYTIYF. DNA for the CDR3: TGTGCCAGCAGGGATAGTTACACCATATATTTT. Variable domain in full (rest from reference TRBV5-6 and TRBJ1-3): DAGVTQSPTHLIKTRGQQVTLRCSPKSGHDTVSWYQQALGQGPQFIFQYYEEEERQRGNFPDRFSGHQFPNYSSELNVNALLLGDSALYLCASRDSYTIYFGEGSWLTVV.

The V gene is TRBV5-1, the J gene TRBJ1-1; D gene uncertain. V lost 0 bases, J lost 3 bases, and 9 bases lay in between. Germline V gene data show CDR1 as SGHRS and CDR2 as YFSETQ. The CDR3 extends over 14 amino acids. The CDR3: CASSLGPGDTEAFF. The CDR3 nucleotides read TGCGCCAGCAGCTTGGGACCTGGGGACACTGAAGCTTTCTTT.

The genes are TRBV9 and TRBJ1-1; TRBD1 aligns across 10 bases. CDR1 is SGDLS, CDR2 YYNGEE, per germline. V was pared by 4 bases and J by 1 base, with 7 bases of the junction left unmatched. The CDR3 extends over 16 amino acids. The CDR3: CASSPRQGAGNTEAFF. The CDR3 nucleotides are TGTGCCAGCAGCCCTAGACAGGGGGCAGGGAACACTGAAGCTTTCTTT.

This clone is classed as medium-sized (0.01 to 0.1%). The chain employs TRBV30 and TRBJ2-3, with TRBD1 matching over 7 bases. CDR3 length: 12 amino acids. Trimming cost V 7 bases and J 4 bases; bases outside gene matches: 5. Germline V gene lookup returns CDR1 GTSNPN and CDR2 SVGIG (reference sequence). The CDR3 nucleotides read TGTGCCTTGGGACAGTCCGCAGATACGCAGTATTTT. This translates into CALGQSADTQYF.

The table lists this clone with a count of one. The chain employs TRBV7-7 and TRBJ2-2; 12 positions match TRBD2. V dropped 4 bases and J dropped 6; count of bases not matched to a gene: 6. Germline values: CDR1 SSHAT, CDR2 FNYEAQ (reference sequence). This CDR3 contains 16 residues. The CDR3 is CASSSTSGSIAGELFF. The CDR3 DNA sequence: TGTGCCAGCAGCTCGACTAGCGGGAGTATCGCCGGGGAGCTGTTTTTT.

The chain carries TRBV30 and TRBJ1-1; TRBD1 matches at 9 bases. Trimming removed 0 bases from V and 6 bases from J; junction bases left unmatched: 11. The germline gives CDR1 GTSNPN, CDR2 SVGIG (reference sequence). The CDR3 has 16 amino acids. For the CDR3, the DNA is TGTGCCTGGAGTGTTACCCCGCGGACAGGGGTAGCTGAAGCTTTCTTT. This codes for CAWSVTPRTGVAEAFF.

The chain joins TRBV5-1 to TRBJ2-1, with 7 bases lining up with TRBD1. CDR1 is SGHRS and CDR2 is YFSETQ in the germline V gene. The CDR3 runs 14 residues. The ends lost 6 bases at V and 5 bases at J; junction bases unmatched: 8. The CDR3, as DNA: TGCGCCAGCACCCAGGACAGGATAGACAATGAGCAGTTCTTC. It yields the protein CASTQDRIDNEQFF.

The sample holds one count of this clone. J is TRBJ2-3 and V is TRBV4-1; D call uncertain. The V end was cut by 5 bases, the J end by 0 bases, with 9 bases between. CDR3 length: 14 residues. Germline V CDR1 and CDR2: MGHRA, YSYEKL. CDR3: CASSSTRSTDTQYF. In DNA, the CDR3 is TGCGCCAGCAGCTCCACGCGGAGCACAGATACGCAGTATTTT.